This T cell receptor beta chain was sequenced in a study of brain T cells in children with intractable seizures. Time point noted: blood from clinic visit 5 months post-surgery; TSC patient then seizure free. Only cases whose brain tissue showed the highest T cell transcript signatures were sequenced. Some clones are missing from TCRdb's copy, which holds only in-frame ones; the method was immunoSEQ multiplex PCR. The sample lists about 340,000 clones, over 90% occurring once. V was cut by 5 bases and J by 0 bases, with 10 bases left in between. There are 15 residues in the CDR3. Germline CDR1 reads SGHAT; CDR2 reads FQNNGV.

V gene TRBV11-2 combines with J gene TRBJ1-4; D remains ambiguous. Material: peripheral blood, obtained about 5 months after surgery. This receptor was identified in a boy in the first two years of life with tuberous sclerosis and intractable seizures. CDR3 loop: CASSPRPTTNEKLFF. The CDR3 nucleotides are TGTGCCAGCAGCCCCCGCCCCACAACTAATGAAAAACTGTTTTTT.